The 19 T cell receptor beta chains below come from one sample, sequenced in a study of T cells in localized non-small cell lung cancer. Only in-frame clones appear in the TCRdb table, and some are missing; sequencing was by immunoSEQ multiplex PCR. Among roughly 18,000 clones listed, about 80% were seen once. Sample: peripheral blood, taken before any cancer treatment. All receptors derive from a female donor older than 55 with stage I lung adenocarcinoma.

There are a few counts of this clone. The rearrangement uses TRBV19 and TRBJ1-1; D not certain. The germline V and J ends were trimmed by 5 bases and 0 bases, with 7 bases remaining between them. The CDR3 loop spans 13 amino acids. Germline CDR1 reads LNHDA; CDR2 reads SQIVND (reference sequence). CDR3 amino acids: CASSATVNTEAFF. The CDR3 DNA is TGTGCCAGTAGTGCTACAGTGAACACTGAAGCTTTCTTT.

The gene calls are TRBV6-6 and TRBJ1-2; D uncertain. V was trimmed by 2 bases and J by 3 bases, leaving 13 bases between them. The CDR3 sequence is 15 residues long. Per the germline V gene, CDR1 is MNHNY and CDR2 is SVGAGI (reference sequence). Written as DNA, the CDR3 is TGTGCCAGCAGTTACAATGAGGACTTGTACTATGGCTACACCTTC. Protein product: CASSYNEDLYYGYTF.

The chain carries TRBV10-1 and TRBJ2-2, with 13 bases aligning to TRBD2. CDR3 length: 16 amino acids. With V trimmed by 0 bases and J by 6 bases, 1 base remained unmatched. The V gene's germline CDR1 is WNHNN and CDR2 SYGVQD (reference sequence). This CDR3 is CASSESTSGGSGELFF. The CDR3 DNA is TGCGCCAGCAGTGAGTCGACTAGCGGGGGGTCCGGGGAGCTGTTTTTT.

This rearrangement joins TRBV6-6 to TRBJ2-7, with D uncertain. The CDR3 length is 13 residues. Germline V CDR1 and CDR2: MNHNY, SVGAGI (reference sequence). Trimming removed 2 bases at V and 2 bases at J, with 7 bases between. The chain's CDR3 is CASSYVGTYEQYF. For the CDR3, the DNA is TGTGCCAGCAGTTACGTAGGAACCTACGAGCAGTACTTC.

This clone came up a few times. This chain connects TRBV6-5 to TRBJ1-4, with D maybe TRBD1 (5 bases). This CDR3 is built from 15 residues. CDR1 is MNHEY and CDR2 is SVGAGI in the germline V gene. V gave up 2 bases and J gave up 0 bases, with 7 bases separating them. The chain's CDR3 is CASSYQGTTNEKLFF. The CDR3 DNA is TGTGCCAGCAGTTACCAGGGAACAACTAATGAAAAACTGTTTTTT.

The rearrangement uses TRBV5-1 and TRBJ1-4; D is possibly TRBD1 (6 bases). CDR1 and CDR2 from the germline V gene are SGHRS and YFSETQ. V lost 0 bases, J lost 8 bases, and 17 bases lay in between. The CDR3 totals 16 residues. CDR3 nucleotides: TGCGCCAGCAGCTTGGGGGTTATCTCCCAGGGGGAAAAACTGTTTTTT. Translating it yields CASSLGVISQGEKLFF.

The gene calls are TRBV11-2 and TRBJ1-4; D unresolved. The germline gives CDR1 SGHAT, CDR2 FQNNGV. CDR3 length: 13 amino acids. Trimming pared 2 bases from V and 8 bases from J, leaving 9 bases between. The CDR3 here is CASSLQEREKLFF. The CDR3 nucleotides read TGTGCCAGCAGCTTACAGGAGCGAGAAAAACTGTTTTTT.

The rearrangement uses TRBV2 and TRBJ1-4, with TRBD1 as a possible D gene (5 bases). The CDR3 sequence is 12 residues long. Trimming removed 4 bases from V and 8 bases from J, with 8 bases in between. CDR1 SNHLY and CDR2 FYNNEI come from the germline V gene. The CDR3 nucleotides read TGTGCCAGCAGTGCCCGACAGGAAAAACTGTTTTTT. As protein: CASSARQEKLFF.

V gene TRBV27 combines with J gene TRBJ1-2, with D hard to call. Germline CDR1 reads MNHEY; CDR2 reads SMNVEV (reference sequence). The length of the CDR3 is 13 residues. V lost 8 bases to trimming and J lost 2 bases, with 12 bases between them. The CDR3 DNA follows: TGTGCCAGCGGCCCATTGGGAAACTATGGCTACACCTTC. As protein: CASGPLGNYGYTF.

This rearrangement joins TRBV5-1 to TRBJ2-1; TRBD1 matches 8 bases. The CDR3 extends over 16 amino acids. Germline V gives CDR1 SGHRS, CDR2 YFSETQ. After removal of 0 bases from V and 8 bases from J, the junction contained 10 bases not matched to a gene. CDR3 in DNA: TGCGCCAGCAGCTTGGGTCCCGGACAGGGCGGCGATGAGCAGTTCTTC. As protein: CASSLGPGQGGDEQFF.

The V gene is TRBV30, the J gene TRBJ1-5, with a possible D match to TRBD1 (6 bases). V shed 3 bases and J shed 5 bases, with 11 bases lying between them. This CDR3 comprises 13 residues. CDR1 is GTSNPN, CDR2 SVGIG, per germline (reference sequence). In DNA form, the CDR3 reads TGTGCCTGGAGAACAGGGCAGCATCAGCCCCAGCATTTT. As protein: CAWRTGQHQPQHF.

The chain's CDR3 is CAWSVQQGSGYTF. The CDR3 bases are TGTGCCTGGAGTGTACAACAGGGATCTGGCTACACCTTC. The chain joins TRBV30 to TRBJ1-2, with a tentative D call TRBD1 (6 bases). The V gene lost 0 bases and the J gene lost 7 bases, with 12 bases spanning the gap. The CDR3 loop spans 13 amino acids. CDR1 GTSNPN and CDR2 SVGIG come from the germline V gene (reference sequence).

V usage is TRBV5-1 and J usage is TRBJ1-1; TRBD1 is a possible D gene (6 bases). The CDR3 length is 14 residues. Trimming removed 2 bases from V and 7 bases from J, with 15 bases in between. Germline CDR1 SGHRS, CDR2 YFSETQ. CDR3 protein: CASSFQQGSGEAFF. In nucleotides, the CDR3 is TGCGCCAGCAGCTTTCAACAGGGTTCAGGTGAAGCTTTCTTT.

The rearrangement uses TRBV19 and TRBJ2-1; a weak D match, TRBD1 (5 bases). This CDR3 region has 12 residues. Germline CDR1 reads LNHDA; CDR2 reads SQIVND (reference sequence). Trimming took off 6 bases at V and 12 bases at J, with 15 bases between the two ends. The CDR3: CASRNRWQGQFF. The CDR3 bases are TGTGCCAGTAGAAATAGGTGGCAGGGGCAGTTCTTC.

The chain couples TRBV30 to TRBJ1-1; TRBD1 might be the D (6 bases). The V end lost 4 bases, the J end lost 0 bases, and 12 bases lay between the germline ends. The CDR3 consists of 14 residues. Germline V CDR1 and CDR2: GTSNPN, SVGIG (reference sequence). The CDR3 region is CAWTRTDMNTEAFF. The CDR3 DNA reads TGTGCCTGGACTCGGACAGACATGAACACTGAAGCTTTCTTT.

This clone appeared a single time. A single base is all that separates this from a far larger clone, so a read error is likely. In DNA, the CDR3 is TGTGCCAGCAGCCCCCCTAGCTCCTACGAGCAGTACTTC. Its translation is CASSPPSSYEQYF. The chain combines TRBV7-2 with TRBJ2-7; no clear D. The CDR3 sequence is 13 residues long. Trimming stripped 5 bases from V and 0 bases from J, with 8 bases between. Per germline, CDR1 SGHTA and CDR2 FQGNSA.

Of note for this clone: The identical CDR3 is also encoded by other nucleotide sequences in the sample. This chain joins TRBV7-3 and TRBJ1-1, with 11 positions matching TRBD1. CDR3 length: 13 residues. V gave up 5 bases and J gave up 6 bases; unmatched junction bases: 2. CDR1 is SGHTA, CDR2 FQGTGA, per germline. The CDR3 DNA sequence: TGTGCCAGCAGCCTGGGACAGGGGGCTGAAGCTTTCTTT. Its protein product is CASSLGQGAEAFF. The full variable domain, its missing parts supplied by reference TRBV7-3 and TRBJ1-1, is GAGVSQTPSNKVTEKGKYVELRCDPISGHTALYWYRQSLGQGPEFLIYFQGTGAADDSGLPNDRFFAVRPEGSVSTLKIQRTERGDSAVYLCASSLGQGAEAFFGQGTRLTVV.

V and J are TRBV5-6 and TRBJ1-6; 7 bases align to TRBD1. V trimming: 3 bases; J trimming: 9 bases; junction bases outside the gene matches: 6. Germline lookup yields CDR1 SGHDT and CDR2 YYEEEE. The CDR3 runs 14 residues. Here the CDR3 reads CASSSGTAGSPLHF. The CDR3 nucleotides read TGTGCCAGCAGCTCCGGGACAGCGGGTTCACCCCTCCACTTT.

This sequence joins TRBV5-1 and TRBJ1-1; D unresolved. The germline CDR1 and CDR2 sequences are SGHRS and YFSETQ. Trimming left V 4 bases short and J 7 bases short, with 17 bases between. The CDR3 covers 14 residues. CDR3 coding DNA: TGCGCCAGCAGCCCCGGCGATAAGGCCAGTGAAGCTTTCTTT. This codes for CASSPGDKASEAFF.